These 30 T cell receptor beta chains were all obtained from the same sample, sequenced in a study of technical replicates of blood from a few donors. Clones were sequenced by immunoSEQ multiplex PCR, and TCRdb holds only the in-frame ones, with some missing. The repertoire holds approximately 59,000 clones, 90% to 95% seen once, with about 3.2% in the top ten. Input material: PBMCs. All receptors derive from a human donor in good health. Some clones in this sample may be carry-over from other donors' samples.

The chain couples TRBV5-5 to TRBJ2-2, with D tentatively TRBD1 (6 bases). The germline V and J ends were trimmed by 4 bases and 0 bases, with 13 bases remaining between them. The CDR3 length is 16 residues. Germline assignment: CDR1 SGHKS and CDR2 YYEKEE (reference sequence). Here the CDR3 DNA reads TGTGCCAGCAGCAGAACCGGGACAACGAACACCGGGGAGCTGTTTTTT. Translating it yields CASSRTGTTNTGELFF.

This rearrangement joins TRBV7-2 to TRBJ2-5, with 7 bases aligning to TRBD1. The V gene end was trimmed by 5 bases and the J gene end by 7 bases; junction bases not matched to a gene: 7. The CDR3 has 13 amino acids. CDR1 is SGHTA, CDR2 FQGNSA, per germline. The CDR3 here is CASSPGTEGTQYF. CDR3 DNA: TGTGCCAGCAGCCCCGGGACAGAAGGGACCCAGTACTTC. Supplemented by reference TRBV7-2 and TRBJ2-5, the full variable domain reads GAGVSQSPSNKVTEKGKDVELRCDPISGHTALYWYRQSLGQGLEFLIYFQGNSAPDKSGLPSDRFSAERTGGSVSTLTIQRTQQEDSAVYLCASSPGTEGTQYFGPGTRLLVL.

This clone was counted between two and nine times. J is TRBJ2-3 and V is TRBV7-9, with 8 bases aligning to TRBD2. This CDR3 is built from 16 residues. The ends lost 3 bases at V and 0 bases at J; junction bases unmatched: 5. The germline CDR1 and CDR2 sequences are SEHNR and FQNEAQ (reference sequence). CDR3 bases: TGTGCCAGCAGCTTGGAACTAGCGGCTAGCACAGATACGCAGTATTTT. Amino acid sequence: CASSLELAASTDTQYF.

This chain uses TRBV5-1 with TRBJ2-2, with D maybe TRBD1 (5 bases). CDR3 length equals 16 residues. Germline-derived CDR1 and CDR2 are SGHRS and YFSETQ. Trimming pared 3 bases from V and 7 bases from J, leaving 19 bases between. CDR3 sequence reads: CASSSPRQGLGGELFF. The CDR3 coding sequence is TGCGCCAGCAGCTCCCCGAGGCAGGGTCTTGGCGGGGAGCTGTTTTTT. The variable domain in full, completed from reference TRBV5-1 and TRBJ2-2, reads KAGVTQTPRYLIKTRGQQVTLSCSPISGHRSVSWYQQTPGQGLQFLFEYFSETQRNKGNFPGRFSGRQFSNSRSEMNVSTLELGDSALYLCASSSPRQGLGGELFFGEGSRLTVL.

The chain employs TRBV2 and TRBJ2-1, with 10 bases fitting TRBD2. Trimming removed 11 bases from V and 9 bases from J; junction bases left unmatched: 10. The length of the CDR3 is 13 residues. Looked up from germline, CDR1 is SNHLY and CDR2 is FYNNEI. DNA of the CDR3: TGTGCCTCCGAAGCGGGGGGGCTAAGTGAGCAGTTCTTC. This codes for CASEAGGLSEQFF.

The genes are TRBV4-3 and TRBJ2-3, with 9 bases aligning to TRBD2. The germline V gene encodes CDR1 LGHNA and CDR2 YSLEER. J gave up 10 bases and V 0 bases, and 8 bases lay outside the gene matches. The length of the CDR3 is 15 residues. CDR3 residues: CASSQDRGSGSAQYF. The CDR3 nucleotides read TGCGCCAGCAGCCAAGATCGAGGTAGCGGGAGCGCGCAGTATTTT.

The chain uses TRBV13 and TRBJ2-3; no clear D gene. The CDR3 is 15 amino acids. Germline values: CDR1 PRHDT, CDR2 FYEKMQ (reference sequence). V dropped 5 bases and J dropped 3 bases, with 15 bases sitting between them. The CDR3 is CASSPPPYETDTQYF. The DNA for the CDR3 is TGTGCCAGCAGCCCTCCGCCCTACGAGACAGATACGCAGTATTTT. Combining the CDR3 with reference TRBV13 and TRBJ2-3 gives the whole variable domain AAGVIQSPRHLIKEKRETATLKCYPIPRHDTVYWYQQGPGQDPQFLISFYEKMQSDKGSIPDRFSAQQFSDYHSELNMSSLELGDSALYFCASSPPPYETDTQYFGPGTRLTVL.

The CDR3 sequence is CASSPLRGGRGGYTF. The CDR3 DNA sequence: TGTGCCAGCAGCCCGTTGAGGGGGGGGCGCGGTGGCTACACCTTC. This chain joins TRBV11-2 and TRBJ1-2; the D gene is possibly TRBD1 (6 bases). Germline-derived CDR1 and CDR2 are SGHAT and FQNNGV. The CDR3 is 15 amino acids. V lost 5 bases, J lost 7 bases, and 20 bases lay in between.

The V and J genes are TRBV29-1 and TRBJ2-2; the D is unclear. V was pared by 5 bases and J by 0 bases, with 10 bases between. The CDR3 has 14 amino acids. Looked up from germline, CDR1 is SQVTM and CDR2 is ANQGSEA. The DNA for the CDR3 is TGCAGCGTTCGACTTGACTCGAACACCGGGGAGCTGTTTTTT. Protein product: CSVRLDSNTGELFF.

The chain carries TRBV2 and TRBJ1-2; TRBD1 matches 7 bases. Unmatched junction bases numbered 8, after V lost 2 bases and J lost 8 bases. The CDR3 has 14 amino acids. Germline assignment: CDR1 SNHLY and CDR2 FYNNEI. CDR3 region: CASSELIGTAGYTF. As DNA, the CDR3 is TGTGCCAGCAGTGAATTGATCGGGACAGCCGGCTACACCTTC.

The V and J genes are TRBV18 and TRBJ2-7, with 8 bases lining up with TRBD2. The CDR3 loop spans 14 amino acids. Germline loops: CDR1 KGHSH, CDR2 LQKENI. The ends lost 4 bases at V and 0 bases at J; junction bases unmatched: 2. The CDR3 DNA is TGTGCCAGCTCACGCGGGGGGAGCTCCTACGAGCAGTACTTC. Protein: CASSRGGSSYEQYF.

The chain couples TRBV7-9 to TRBJ1-5; TRBD1 matches 8 bases. The CDR3 extends over 14 amino acids. Trimming removed 5 bases from V and 5 bases from J; junction bases left unmatched: 5. CDR1 and CDR2 (germline): SEHNR, FQNEAQ (reference sequence). The CDR3 DNA reads as TGTGCCAGCAGCCAGGACAGGGTCGATCAGCCCCAGCATTTT. This translates into CASSQDRVDQPQHF.

The chain combines TRBV11-2 with TRBJ2-1; a weak D match, TRBD2 (5 bases). CDR1 SGHAT and CDR2 FQNNGV come from the germline V gene. The length of the CDR3 is 12 residues. The V and J ends lost 4 bases and 8 bases respectively, with 9 bases between them. CDR3 nucleotides: TGTGCCAGCAGCTCCTTGGAGGATGAGCAGTTCTTC. It specifies CASSSLEDEQFF.

The V gene is TRBV5-1, the J gene TRBJ2-7; 8 nucleotides line up with TRBD1. CDR3 size: 15 residues. V lost 2 bases, J lost 6 bases, and 10 bases stayed unmatched. The V gene's germline CDR1 is SGHRS and CDR2 YFSETQ. The CDR3 nucleotides read TGCGCCAGCAGCTTTGGACAGGGATCTCTCCGCGAGCAGTACTTC. Its protein is CASSFGQGSLREQYF.

V usage is TRBV19 and J usage is TRBJ1-2; no definite D call. Per the germline V gene, CDR1 is LNHDA and CDR2 is SQIVND (reference sequence). This CDR3 region has 14 residues. Trimming took off 0 bases at V and 0 bases at J, with 5 bases between the two ends. CDR3 in DNA: TGTGCCAGTAGTATAGAGGGCTCTAACTATGGCTACACCTTC. Translated, it gives CASSIEGSNYGYTF.

This clone appeared once. The chain is built from TRBV5-1 and TRBJ1-5, with TRBD1 as a possible D gene (5 bases). V gave up 0 bases and J gave up 6 bases, with 13 bases separating them. The CDR3 contains 15 residues. Germline assignment: CDR1 SGHRS and CDR2 YFSETQ. The CDR3 nucleotides read TGCGCCAGCAGCTTGGCCTATGGGGCAGGTCAGCCCCAGCATTTT. This sequence encodes CASSLAYGAGQPQHF. Supplemented by reference TRBV5-1 and TRBJ1-5, the full variable domain reads KAGVTQTPRYLIKTRGQQVTLSCSPISGHRSVSWYQQTPGQGLQFLFEYFSETQRNKGNFPGRFSGRQFSNSRSEMNVSTLELGDSALYLCASSLAYGAGQPQHFGDGTRLSIL.

This clone was seen once. The chain carries TRBV6-1 and TRBJ2-7, with D maybe TRBD2 (5 bases). Germline lookup yields CDR1 MNHNS and CDR2 SASEGT. Trimming cost V 2 bases and J 0 bases, with 11 bases left between them. The length of the CDR3 is 15 residues. The CDR3 sequence is CASSEQSGSSYEQYF. The CDR3, as DNA: TGTGCCAGCAGTGAACAGAGCGGTAGCTCCTACGAGCAGTACTTC.

This clone occurred once. The V and J genes are TRBV7-6 and TRBJ2-5; 7 bases align to TRBD1. V lost 2 bases, J lost 4 bases, and 10 bases stayed unmatched. The germline V gene has CDR1 SGHVS and CDR2 FNYEAQ. This CDR3 contains 16 residues. The CDR3 region has the DNA TGTGCCAGCAGCTTACCTGACAGGGAGATAACAGAGACCCAGTACTTC. Translating it yields CASSLPDREITETQYF.

V usage is TRBV4-2 and J usage is TRBJ2-3; TRBD2 agrees at 8 bases. The CDR3 has 15 residues. Germline CDR1 is LGHNA and CDR2 is YNFKEQ. The V segment lost 4 bases and the J segment 6 bases; nucleotides outside the gene matches: 9. CDR3 DNA sequence: TGTGCCAGCAGCCCCGAGGGTAGCGGGAAGGATACGCAGTATTTT. Its translation is CASSPEGSGKDTQYF.

The rearrangement joins TRBV7-7 to TRBJ2-1, with D maybe TRBD1 (6 bases). Germline V lookup: CDR1 SSHAT, CDR2 FNYEAQ (reference sequence). V lost 4 bases and J 7 bases, leaving 14 bases between the germline ends. CDR3 size: 14 residues. The CDR3 coding sequence is TGTGCCAGCAGCTCAGGGGAGTTCGGGAATGAGCAGTTCTTC. This translates into CASSSGEFGNEQFF.

The rearrangement links TRBV13 to TRBJ2-5, with 11 bases fitting TRBD1. The V and J ends lost 6 bases and 0 bases, in that order; junction bases with no gene match: 0. The CDR3 contains 14 residues. Germline-derived CDR1 and CDR2 are PRHDT and FYEKMQ (reference sequence). Written as DNA, the CDR3 is TGTGCCAGCAGGGGACAGGGGGACCAAGAGACCCAGTACTTC. This encodes CASRGQGDQETQYF.

This chain joins TRBV7-6 and TRBJ1-2; 8 bases map to TRBD1. This CDR3 comprises 14 residues. J lost 4 bases, V lost 4 bases, and 5 bases had no gene match. Germline V gene lookup returns CDR1 SGHVS and CDR2 FNYEAQ. The CDR3 here is CASSSQGGSYGYTF. CDR3 sequence (DNA): TGTGCCAGCAGCTCACAGGGGGGAAGCTATGGCTACACCTTC.

About this clone: Distinct nucleotide sequences in the sample also encode this CDR3. V usage is TRBV25-1 and J usage is TRBJ2-3; TRBD1 is a possible D gene (6 bases). This CDR3 contains 15 residues. Germline V gene data show CDR1 as MGHDK and CDR2 as SYGVNS. V was pared by 0 bases and J by 0 bases, with 7 bases between. This chain's CDR3 is CASSEYTGSTDTQYF. DNA of the CDR3: TGTGCCAGCAGTGAATACACAGGGAGCACAGATACGCAGTATTTT. The full variable domain, rest sourced from reference TRBV25-1 and TRBJ2-3, is EADIYQTPRYLVIGTGKKITLECSQTMGHDKMYWYQQDPGMELHLIHYSYGVNSTEKGDLSSESTVSRIRTEHFPLTLESARPSHTSQYLCASSEYTGSTDTQYFGPGTRLTVL.

This rearrangement joins TRBV4-2 to TRBJ2-1, with D possibly being TRBD2 (6 bases). CDR1 and CDR2 from the germline V gene are LGHNA and YNFKEQ. This CDR3 comprises 16 residues. Trimming removed 1 base at V and 5 bases at J, with 15 bases between. CDR3 DNA: TGTGCCAGCAGCCAAGTCGGGACTTCCCCTCACAATGAGCAGTTCTTC. It codes for CASSQVGTSPHNEQFF.

The chain combines TRBV4-1 with TRBJ1-5; D not certain. The ends were cut back, 0 bases at V and 0 bases at J, with 12 bases in the middle. The CDR3 sequence is 17 residues long. Germline assignment: CDR1 MGHRA and CDR2 YSYEKL. CDR3 sequence (DNA): TGCGCCAGCAGCCAAGATGGCGGTCTTTATAGCAATCAGCCCCAGCATTTT. Its protein product is CASSQDGGLYSNQPQHF.

The rearrangement links TRBV7-2 to TRBJ2-1; tentative D call: TRBD2 (5 bases). Looked up from germline, CDR1 is SGHTA and CDR2 is FQGNSA. Trimming pared 6 bases from V and 8 bases from J, leaving 17 bases between. The CDR3 loop spans 14 amino acids. CDR3 region: CASRVGVSGDEQFF. CDR3 DNA sequence: TGTGCCAGCAGGGTGGGAGTCTCCGGGGATGAGCAGTTCTTC.

The rearrangement joins TRBV6-6 to TRBJ2-2; 8 nucleotides line up with TRBD1. V dropped 6 bases and J dropped 0; count of bases not matched to a gene: 3. The CDR3 consists of 15 residues. CDR1 and CDR2 (germline): MNHNY, SVGAGI (reference sequence). The CDR3 coding sequence is TGTGCCAGCAGCCGGGGACAGGCGAACACCGGGGAGCTGTTTTTT. Its translation is CASSRGQANTGELFF.

In nucleotides, the CDR3 is TGTGCCAGCAGTTTACAGGCGAACACTGAAGCTTTCTTT. Translation gives CASSLQANTEAFF. The chain combines TRBV27 with TRBJ1-1; no clear D. The CDR3 runs 13 residues. Germline V gene sequence: CDR1 MNHEY, CDR2 SMNVEV (reference sequence). V was cut by 2 bases and J by 1 base, with 5 bases left in between.

The chain recombines TRBV5-4 with TRBJ2-1; perhaps TRBD1 as D (5 bases). The CDR3 length is 14 residues. V lost 0 bases and J lost 4, with 8 bases in between. Germline V gene lookup returns CDR1 SGHNT and CDR2 YYREEE (reference sequence). The chain's CDR3 is CASSLGQRYNEQFF. CDR3 in DNA: TGTGCCAGCAGCTTGGGACAGAGATACAATGAGCAGTTCTTC.

Of note for this clone: This CDR3 is also generated by other DNA sequences in the sample. The chain joins TRBV6-1 to TRBJ1-4, with 8 nucleotides matching TRBD1. Germline loops: CDR1 MNHNS, CDR2 SASEGT. The ends lost 4 bases at V and 2 bases at J; junction bases unmatched: 0. The CDR3 contains 14 residues. The CDR3: CASSAGGTNEKLFF. The DNA of the CDR3 is TGTGCCAGCAGTGCAGGGGGCACTAATGAAAAACTGTTTTTT.